The next 5 T cell receptor beta chains were all read from a single sample in a study of shared clonotypes between healthy human individuals. Sequenced by immunoSEQ multiplex PCR; TCRdb stores in-frame clones only, minus some. The sample carries fewer than 850,000 clones, 72% recorded once. Sequenced input: memory CD4+ T cells sorted from blood. Subset reported: CD45RA-negative fraction. The receptors stem from a woman between 25 and 40 years old in good health.

This clone turned up a few times. Different DNA sequences within this sample yield the same CDR3. V usage is TRBV18 and J usage is TRBJ2-7; D might be TRBD1 or TRBD2, each matching 5 bases. CDR3 length: 13 residues. Trimming cost V 2 bases and J 1 base, with 6 bases left between them. Per the germline V gene, CDR1 is KGHSH and CDR2 is LQKENI. The DNA for the CDR3 is TGTGCCAGCTCACCAGGGGGTTCCTACGAGCAGTACTTC. As protein: CASSPGGSYEQYF.

The chain carries TRBV5-1 and TRBJ1-2; D gene ambiguous. The V and J ends lost 0 bases and 1 base respectively, with 13 bases between them. This CDR3 has 16 residues. Germline V CDR1 and CDR2: SGHRS, YFSETQ. The CDR3 loop is CASSLGEGADNYGYTF. CDR3 nucleotide sequence: TGCGCCAGCAGCTTGGGGGAGGGAGCCGATAACTATGGCTACACCTTC.

V usage is TRBV29-1 and J usage is TRBJ2-7; D is undetermined. Per the germline V gene, CDR1 is SQVTM and CDR2 is ANQGSEA. CDR3 size: 11 residues. V lost 6 bases and J lost 1, with 7 bases in between. Here the CDR3 DNA reads TGCAGCGTAGTTACATCCTACGAGCAGTACTTC. Its translation: CSVVTSYEQYF.

CDR3 amino acids: CASSGQGLSYGYTF. For the CDR3, the DNA is TGTGCCAGCAGTGGACAGGGTCTAAGCTATGGCTACACCTTC. The J gene is TRBJ1-2, the V gene TRBV2, with 7 bases fitting TRBD1. Germline V gene lookup returns CDR1 SNHLY and CDR2 FYNNEI. The CDR3 length is 14 residues. The J segment lost 4 bases and the V segment lost 4 bases, leaving 6 bases of the junction unmatched.

The chain carries TRBV28 and TRBJ1-5; TRBD1 aligns across 8 bases. V lost 3 bases to trimming and J lost 0 bases; unmatched junction nucleotides: 7. CDR3 length: 17 residues. CDR1 is MDHEN and CDR2 is SYDVKM in the germline V gene. The CDR3 sequence: CASSLHRGTYSNQPQHF. CDR3 sequence (DNA): TGTGCCAGCAGTTTGCACAGGGGGACATATAGCAATCAGCCCCAGCATTTT.